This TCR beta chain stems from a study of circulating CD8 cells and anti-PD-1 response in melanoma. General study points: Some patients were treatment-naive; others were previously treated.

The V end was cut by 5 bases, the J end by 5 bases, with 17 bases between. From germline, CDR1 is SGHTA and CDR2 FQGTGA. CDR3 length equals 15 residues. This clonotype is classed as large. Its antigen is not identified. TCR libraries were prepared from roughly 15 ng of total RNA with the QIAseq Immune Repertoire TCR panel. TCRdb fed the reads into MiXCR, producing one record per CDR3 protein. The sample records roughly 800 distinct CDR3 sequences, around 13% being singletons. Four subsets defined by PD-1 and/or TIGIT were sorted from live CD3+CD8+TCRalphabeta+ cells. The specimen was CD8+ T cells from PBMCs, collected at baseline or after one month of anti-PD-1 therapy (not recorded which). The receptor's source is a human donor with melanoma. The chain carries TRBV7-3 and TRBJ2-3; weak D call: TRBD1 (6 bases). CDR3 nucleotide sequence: TGTGCCAGCAGCCTCTCAGTGGGGGCTTTAGATACGCAGTATTTT. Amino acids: CASSLSVGALDTQYF.